The rows below give T cell receptor beta chains drawn from one sample of a study of blood T cell repertoires in COVID-19. Sequencing was performed with immunoSEQ multiplex PCR; in TCRdb, only in-frame clones are kept and a portion is missing. The sample contains about 220,000 clones, roughly 84% of which appear only once. The source material was peripheral blood. The receptor source for this set is a woman aged 55 to 70 with acute or convalescent COVID-19. Each CDR3 is given with its conserved first and last residue. Fields, in order: V gene, D gene, clone size, J gene, CDR3 DNA, CDR3 protein. A D gene is named only where the DNA matches it firmly. Only part of the rows carry a size: once, few, many, or a class if the clone is expanded.

>TRBV13|.|.|TRBJ1-1
TGTGCCAGCAGCTTAAGCACGACCTTGGGGGGGACTGAAGCTTTCTTT
CASSLSTTLGGTEAFF
>TRBV5-6|.|.|TRBJ2-6
TGTGCCAGCAGCTTGGGAAGCAGGCTGTACTCTGGGGCCAACGTCCTGACTTTC
CASSLGSRLYSGANVLTF
>TRBV4-2|TRBD1|few|TRBJ1-3
TGTGCCAGCAGCCAGCAGACAGGGACCTCTGGAAACACCATATATTTT
CASSQQTGTSGNTIYF
>TRBV27|.|.|TRBJ1-1
TGTGCCAGCAGTTTGGGGAGCGCGAACACTGAAGCTTTCTTT
CASSLGSANTEAFF
>TRBV29-1|.|few|TRBJ1-1
TGCAGCGTTGAAGACAGGAACACTGAAGCTTTCTTT
CSVEDRNTEAFF
>TRBV6-5|.|once|TRBJ1-1
TGTGCCAGCAGTTACTCAGGCAGGGAAACTGAAGCTTTCTTT
CASSYSGRETEAFF
>TRBV7-9|.|.|TRBJ1-3
TGTGCCAGCAGCCTTCCCAGCAATAATAAACAGGGCTCTGGAAACACCATATATTTT
CASSLPSNNKQGSGNTIYF
>TRBV7-9|TRBD1|.|TRBJ1-1
TGTGCCAGCAGCTCCGGGACAGTTAATGAAGCTTTCTTT
CASSSGTVNEAFF
>TRBV4-1|TRBD2|.|TRBJ2-1
TGCGCCAGCAGCCAGCGACCGACCGGGACTAGCACCTATGAGCAGTTCTTC
CASSQRPTGTSTYEQFF
>TRBV2|.|few|TRBJ1-6
TGTGCCAGCAGGGCGGGACCCCAGAATTCACCCCTCCACTTT
CASRAGPQNSPLHF